The 30 T cell receptor beta chains below all came from one sample that was sequenced in a study of cytomegalovirus exposure and HLA in healthy donors (dated by TCRdb to 2015 to 2018). The library was prepared using the immunoSEQ multiplex PCR assay. In TCRdb, the immuneACCESS table is reduced to in-frame sequences with V and J assigned. These tables do not hold every clone; where another copy was compared, an unresolved V gene accounts for under half, and the others remain unexplained. The sample includes 150,000 to 200,000 clones, with about 90% observed a single time. 3% of the sample comes from the top ten. The sample consisted of PBMCs. The receptors were sampled from a woman in her late teens or twenties in good health and CMV-seropositive.

The chain's CDR3 is CASSLTTVNQPQHF. DNA of the CDR3: TGTGCCAGCAGTTTAACGACAGTCAATCAGCCCCAGCATTTT. The rearrangement uses TRBV28 and TRBJ1-5; perhaps TRBD1 as D (5 bases). In germline, CDR1 is MDHEN, CDR2 SYDVKM. V was clipped by 2 bases and J by 3 bases, with 8 bases between them. The CDR3 has 14 residues.

The genes are TRBV9 and TRBJ2-7; D is unresolved. Germline loops: CDR1 SGDLS, CDR2 YYNGEE. CDR3 size: 14 residues. V gave up 0 bases and J gave up 4 bases, with 11 bases separating them. This CDR3 is CASSVEPGEYEQYF. DNA of the CDR3: TGTGCCAGCAGCGTAGAACCCGGAGAATACGAGCAGTACTTC.

The chain is built from TRBV19 and TRBJ2-7; D is possibly TRBD1 (6 bases). CDR1 and CDR2 (germline): LNHDA, SQIVND (reference sequence). This CDR3 is 13 amino acids long. With 10 bases removed from V and 0 bases from J, the gap between germline ends came to 13 bases. CDR3 region: CATTDSLSYEQYF. The CDR3 DNA reads TGTGCCACCACGGACAGCCTCTCCTACGAGCAGTACTTC.

V and J are TRBV6-5 and TRBJ1-2, with D possibly matching TRBD1 (5 bases). V was trimmed by 1 base and J by 3 bases, leaving 15 bases between them. The CDR3 has 16 amino acids. Germline CDR1 and CDR2: MNHEY and SVGAGI. CDR3 DNA: TGTGCCAGCAGTTACTTCTCCGGCAGGGATGACTATGGCTACACCTTC. This translates into CASSYFSGRDDYGYTF.

This clone was counted a single time. The CDR3 loop is CASSLGRTSGYNEQFF. The CDR3 coding sequence is TGTGCCAGCAGCTTAGGAAGGACTAGCGGATACAATGAGCAGTTCTTC. The rearrangement joins TRBV11-2 to TRBJ2-1; 10 bases fit TRBD2. Trimming took 1 base from V and 4 from J; bases not matched to a gene: 4. The CDR3 extends over 16 amino acids. CDR1 and CDR2 from the germline V gene are SGHAT and FQNNGV. Full variable domain (rest looked up from reference TRBV11-2 and TRBJ2-1): EAGVAQSPRYKIIEKRQSVAFWCNPISGHATLYWYQQILGQGPKLLIQFQNNGVVDDSQLPKDRFSAERLKGVDSTLKIQPAKLEDSAVYLCASSLGRTSGYNEQFFGPGTRLTVL.

The gene calls are TRBV27 and TRBJ2-1; D is possibly TRBD1 (6 bases). The CDR3 is made up of 16 amino acids. Germline CDR1 and CDR2: MNHEY and SMNVEV (reference sequence). V lost 2 bases and J 7 bases, leaving 18 bases between the germline ends. The CDR3, as DNA: TGTGCCAGCAGTTTAGCCGCCGGGACAACTTGGAATGAGCAGTTCTTC. It encodes CASSLAAGTTWNEQFF.

The chain employs TRBV2 and TRBJ2-2, with a tentative D call TRBD2 (7 bases). V shed 6 bases and J shed 4 bases, with 15 bases lying between them. This CDR3 is 15 amino acids long. The germline V gene encodes CDR1 SNHLY and CDR2 FYNNEI. The CDR3 here is CASSQRGGSTGELFF. DNA of the CDR3: TGTGCCAGCAGCCAGAGGGGGGGGAGCACCGGGGAGCTGTTTTTT.

This chain links TRBV4-1 with TRBJ2-7; no reliable D call. The CDR3 contains 16 residues. Germline V gene sequence: CDR1 MGHRA, CDR2 YSYEKL. V lost 5 bases and J 0 bases, leaving 17 bases between the germline ends. CDR3 sequence reads: CASSSPRGVSSYEQYF. Here the CDR3 DNA reads TGCGCCAGCAGCTCCCCTCGAGGAGTGAGCTCCTACGAGCAGTACTTC.

V is TRBV6-1 and J is TRBJ2-7; tentative D call: TRBD1 (6 bases). With 4 bases removed from V and 0 bases from J, the gap between germline ends came to 13 bases. The germline V gene encodes CDR1 MNHNS and CDR2 SASEGT. The CDR3 loop spans 15 amino acids. The chain's CDR3 is CASSGRQVNSYEQYF. Written as DNA, the CDR3 is TGTGCCAGCAGTGGACGACAGGTCAACTCCTACGAGCAGTACTTC.

The genes are TRBV5-6 and TRBJ1-4, with TRBD1 matching 10 bases. The CDR3 consists of 17 residues. Per the germline V gene, CDR1 is SGHDT and CDR2 is YYEEEE. The V segment lost 4 bases and the J segment 3 bases; nucleotides outside the gene matches: 9. The CDR3, as DNA: TGTGCCAGCAGCCTATCGGGACAGGGGCCGGCTAATGAAAAACTGTTTTTT. It specifies CASSLSGQGPANEKLFF.

The rearrangement links TRBV7-3 to TRBJ2-1, with D maybe TRBD1 (7 bases). Germline V CDR1 and CDR2: SGHTA, FQGTGA. V lost 2 bases, J lost 10 bases, and 15 bases lay in between. The CDR3 extends over 14 amino acids. In DNA form, the CDR3 reads TGTGCCAGCAGCTTAGGAGGAGGGACAGCAGAGCAGTTCTTC. Protein product: CASSLGGGTAEQFF.

The chain links TRBV6-1 to TRBJ2-6, with a possible D match to TRBD2 (6 bases). This CDR3 is built from 14 residues. Germline-derived CDR1 and CDR2 are MNHNS and SASEGT. V lost 8 bases, J lost 0 bases, and 8 bases lay in between. The CDR3 DNA reads TGTGCCAGCGGGACTTCCTCTGGGGCCAACGTCCTGACTTTC. This codes for CASGTSSGANVLTF.

This clone was detected only a few times. V usage is TRBV5-6 and J usage is TRBJ2-7; D is unresolved. From germline, CDR1 is SGHDT and CDR2 YYEEEE. With 0 bases removed from V and 3 bases from J, the gap between germline ends came to 7 bases. The CDR3 runs to 13 residues. The CDR3 DNA reads TGTGCCAGCAGCTTGGAGAGCCGCTACGAGCAGTACTTC. The encoded protein is CASSLESRYEQYF.

This chain connects TRBV7-9 to TRBJ2-5; D remains ambiguous. The CDR3 totals 14 residues. The ends were cut back, 4 bases at V and 4 bases at J, with 13 bases in the middle. The germline V gene encodes CDR1 SEHNR and CDR2 FQNEAQ (reference sequence). The CDR3 sequence is CASSSYSLGETQYF. The CDR3 coding sequence is TGTGCCAGCAGCTCATACAGCTTAGGAGAGACCCAGTACTTC.

The chain is built from TRBV5-4 and TRBJ2-7, with D maybe TRBD2 (5 bases). CDR1 and CDR2 (germline): SGHNT, YYREEE (reference sequence). The V gene lost 0 bases and the J gene lost 7 bases, with 11 bases spanning the gap. There are 13 residues in the CDR3. CDR3 in amino acids: CASSLGSRGEQYF. CDR3 DNA sequence: TGTGCCAGCAGCTTGGGGTCCCGAGGGGAGCAGTACTTC.

The rearrangement uses TRBV4-3 and TRBJ2-1; possibly TRBD2 for D (6 bases). Germline CDR1 LGHNA, CDR2 YSLEER. V lost 4 bases and J 0 bases, leaving 7 bases between the germline ends. The CDR3 spans 14 residues. CDR3 sequence: CASSLSGSYNEQFF. The CDR3 DNA reads as TGCGCCAGCAGCCTTAGCGGCTCCTACAATGAGCAGTTCTTC.

J is TRBJ2-4 and V is TRBV4-1, with TRBD2 identical over 7 bases. There are 19 residues in the CDR3. Germline V gene sequence: CDR1 MGHRA, CDR2 YSYEKL. V gave up 4 bases and J gave up 3 bases; unmatched junction bases: 18. CDR3 in amino acids: CASSPPGDRLAPNKNIQYF. The CDR3, as DNA: TGCGCCAGCAGCCCCCCGGGCGATCGACTAGCCCCCAACAAAAACATTCAGTACTTC.

The rearrangement links TRBV29-1 to TRBJ2-5, with 10 positions matching TRBD1. This CDR3 is 16 amino acids long. V gave up 7 bases and J gave up 5 bases; unmatched junction bases: 16. Germline-derived CDR1 and CDR2 are SQVTM and ANQGSEA. In nucleotides, the CDR3 is TGCAGCGCGATAACTCCCCAGGGACAGGGGAGGGAGACCCAGTACTTC. Protein sequence: CSAITPQGQGRETQYF.

The V call is TRBV5-5, the J call TRBJ1-5, with D possibly being TRBD1 (5 bases). V was cut by 3 bases and J by 6 bases, with 7 bases left in between. The germline CDR1 and CDR2 sequences are SGHKS and YYEKEE (reference sequence). The CDR3 sequence is 12 residues long. CDR3 loop: CASSSQGQPQHF. The CDR3 DNA sequence: TGTGCCAGCAGCTCCCAGGGTCAGCCCCAGCATTTT. Looking up the rest from reference TRBV5-5 and TRBJ1-5 gives the full variable domain: DAGVTQSPTHLIKTRGQQVTLRCSPISGHKSVSWYQQVLGQGPQFIFQYYEKEERGRGNFPDRFSARQFPNYSSELNVNALLLGDSALYLCASSSQGQPQHFGDGTRLSIL.

V and J are TRBV19 and TRBJ2-1; TRBD2 matches at 7 bases. In germline, CDR1 is LNHDA, CDR2 SQIVND (reference sequence). Unmatched junction bases numbered 2, after V lost 1 base and J lost 2 bases. This CDR3 spans 15 amino acids. This CDR3 is CASSIGLATYNEQFF. In DNA form, the CDR3 reads TGTGCCAGTAGTATAGGACTAGCCACCTACAATGAGCAGTTCTTC.

A word on this clone: A junction boundary mismatches the germline segment, possibly from a read error. This chain joins TRBV4-3 and TRBJ1-4, with 10 nucleotides matching TRBD1. The germline CDR1 and CDR2 sequences are LGHNA and YSLEER. The CDR3 loop spans 17 amino acids. CDR3 sequence (DNA): TGCGCCAGCAGTCAAGATGGAACGGGACAGGGGTATCAAAAACTGTTTTTT. This encodes CASSQDGTGQGYQKLFF.

The rearrangement joins TRBV7-6 to TRBJ2-1; D is ambiguous. CDR1 and CDR2 (germline): SGHVS, FNYEAQ. V shed 5 bases and J shed 9 bases, with 8 bases lying between them. The CDR3 consists of 11 residues. The CDR3 loop reads CASSPSVEQFF. CDR3 in DNA: TGTGCCAGCAGCCCGTCCGTTGAGCAGTTCTTC.

The rearrangement joins TRBV27 to TRBJ1-1, with D possibly being TRBD1 (5 bases). Germline CDR1 reads MNHEY; CDR2 reads SMNVEV (reference sequence). Deletions cut 3 bases from V and 4 bases from J, with 15 bases between. This CDR3 comprises 15 residues. CDR3 sequence reads: CASSFIGGGSTEAFF. The CDR3 coding sequence is TGTGCCAGCAGTTTTATCGGGGGAGGGAGCACTGAAGCTTTCTTT.

This chain uses TRBV27 with TRBJ2-1; 12 bases are shared with TRBD2. CDR1 is MNHEY, CDR2 SMNVEV, per germline (reference sequence). Trimming removed 3 bases from V and 6 bases from J; junction bases left unmatched: 9. The length of the CDR3 is 17 residues. The chain's CDR3 is CASSFTSLAGGVNEQFF. The CDR3 DNA is TGTGCCAGCAGTTTTACTTCTCTAGCGGGAGGGGTCAATGAGCAGTTCTTC.

V gene TRBV7-1 combines with J gene TRBJ2-1, with TRBD1 identical over 10 bases. TRBV7-1 is classed as an ORF, of uncertain function. J gave up 5 bases and V 3 bases, and 31 bases lay outside the gene matches. The CDR3 contains 24 residues. CDR3 bases: TGTGCCAGCAGCTCGGGGACAGGGGTTCGAGGCCCGATCAGTGATCCCACTACACACAATGAGCAGTTCTTC. It codes for CASSSGTGVRGPISDPTTHNEQFF.

This chain joins TRBV4-1 and TRBJ2-3; 9 positions agree with TRBD1. The CDR3 has 16 residues. Losses at the gene ends were 4 bases for V and 3 bases for J; bases not matched to a gene: 8. The germline V gene has CDR1 MGHRA and CDR2 YSYEKL. CDR3 nucleotides: TGCGCCAGCAGCCCCAGCCCCGGACAGGGGACAGATACGCAGTATTTT. Translated, it gives CASSPSPGQGTDTQYF.

This chain uses TRBV18 with TRBJ1-6; D ambiguous. The length of the CDR3 is 14 residues. Germline-derived CDR1 and CDR2 are KGHSH and LQKENI. Trimming removed 3 bases from V and 7 bases from J, with 10 bases in between. This CDR3 is CASSPMTQNSPLHF. The CDR3 DNA is TGTGCCAGCTCACCTATGACTCAAAATTCACCCCTCCACTTT.

The CDR3 protein is CASSEVLRGHFGRTEAFF. The CDR3 DNA reads as TGTGCCAGCAGTGAAGTGCTAAGGGGACACTTTGGAAGGACTGAAGCTTTCTTT. This chain joins TRBV6-1 and TRBJ1-1; maybe TRBD1 (6 bases). Trimming stripped 1 base from V and 5 bases from J, with 23 bases between. The V gene's germline CDR1 is MNHNS and CDR2 SASEGT. The length of the CDR3 is 18 residues.

This rearrangement joins TRBV4-1 to TRBJ2-1; unclear D gene. Germline CDR1 MGHRA, CDR2 YSYEKL. The V and J ends lost 2 bases and 7 bases respectively, with 15 bases between them. The CDR3 runs to 15 residues. CDR3 nucleotide sequence: TGCGCCAGCAGCCAACCCCTCCGGAGATCGAATGAGCAGTTCTTC. Translating gives CASSQPLRRSNEQFF.

The chain recombines TRBV7-2 with TRBJ2-3; D is undetermined. Germline V gives CDR1 SGHTA, CDR2 FQGNSA. Trimming cost V 5 bases and J 0 bases, with 9 bases left between them. This CDR3 has 14 residues. DNA for the CDR3: TGTGCCAGCAGCCTATCGGTAAGCACAGATACGCAGTATTTT. Translated, it gives CASSLSVSTDTQYF.